This T cell receptor beta chain originates from a study of cytomegalovirus exposure and HLA in healthy donors. This clone appeared a single time. Its target is not known. Assay: immunoSEQ multiplex PCR; the TCRdb copy retains only in-frame clones and omits some. This sample yields about 78,000 clones, of which almost 97% are seen a single time; 1.6% belongs to the top ten. Study findings and constraints: The finding came from a later analysis; first-cohort TCR clusters tended to co-occur in the roughly 110 validation repertoires.

The germline CDR1 and CDR2 sequences are MGHRA and YSYEKL. The CDR3 loop spans 17 amino acids. Trimming removed 0 bases at V and 1 base at J, with 16 bases between. The sequenced material came from PBMCs. This TCR derives from a man younger than 30 in good health and CMV-seropositive. The chain is built from TRBV4-1 and TRBJ2-7, with D possibly being TRBD2 (5 bases). The CDR3: CASSQDSNSGWSYEQYF. The CDR3 bases are TGCGCCAGCAGCCAAGACTCGAACAGCGGATGGTCCTACGAGCAGTACTTC.